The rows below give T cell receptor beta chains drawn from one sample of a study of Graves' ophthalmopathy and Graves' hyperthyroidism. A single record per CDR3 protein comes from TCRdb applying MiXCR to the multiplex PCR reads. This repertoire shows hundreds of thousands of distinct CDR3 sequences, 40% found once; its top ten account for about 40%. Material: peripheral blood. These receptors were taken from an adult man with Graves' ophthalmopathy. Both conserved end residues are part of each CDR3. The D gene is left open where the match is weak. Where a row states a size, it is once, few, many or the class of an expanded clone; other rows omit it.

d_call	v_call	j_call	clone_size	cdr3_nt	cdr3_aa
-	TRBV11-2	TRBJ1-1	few	TGTGCCAGCAGCGGCGGGACATTTCGAGAGAACACTGAAGCTTTCTTT	CASSGGTFRENTEAFF
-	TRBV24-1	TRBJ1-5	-	TGTGCCAGCAGTTTACGTCCTCCAGGGGATAGCAATCAGCCCCAGCATTTT	CASSLRPPGDSNQPQHF
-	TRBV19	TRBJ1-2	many	TGTGCCAGTATGACCGGGGATGGCTACACCTTC	CASMTGDGYTF
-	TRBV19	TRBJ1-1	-	TGTGCCAGTAGTTCAAAGACAGGACTCCACACTGAAGCTTTCTTT	CASSSKTGLHTEAFF
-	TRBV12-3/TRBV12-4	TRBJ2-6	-	TGTGCCAGTAATAAGGGTGTTGGAGGGGCCAACGTCCTGACTTTC	CASNKGVGGANVLTF
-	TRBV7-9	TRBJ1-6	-	TGTGCCAGCAGCTTAGTATTACCCCGGGGAAATTCACCCCTCCACTTT	CASSLVLPRGNSPLHF
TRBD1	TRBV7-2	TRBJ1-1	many	TGTGCCAGCAGCTTAGGACAGGGGCTCACTGAAGCTTTCTTT	CASSLGQGLTEAFF
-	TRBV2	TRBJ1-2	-	TGTGCCAGGGGAACCTCGGGCTATGGCTACACCTTC	CARGTSGYGYTF
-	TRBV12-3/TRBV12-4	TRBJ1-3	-	TGTGCCAGCAGTTTAGGGGGAGTCGGAAACACCATATATTTT	CASSLGGVGNTIYF
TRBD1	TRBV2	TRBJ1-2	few	TGTGCCAGCAGTATTGGGACAGGGGGCGTCTTAAGCTACACCTTC	CASSIGTGGVLSYTF
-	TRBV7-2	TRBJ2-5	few	TGCGCCAGCAGCTTAAACAGGCTCCAAGAGACCCAGTACTTC	CASSLNRLQETQYF
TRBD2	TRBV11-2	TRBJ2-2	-	TGTGCCAGCAGCTTAATAGCGGGAGGAGGCGGGGAGCTGTTTTTT	CASSLIAGGGGELFF
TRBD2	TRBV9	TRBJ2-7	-	TGTGCCAGCAGCGTGGGGACTAGCGGGAGCTACGAGCAGTACTTC	CASSVGTSGSYEQYF
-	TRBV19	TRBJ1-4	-	TGTGCCTGGAGAGCGGGGGGGTGGGAAAAACTGTTTTTT	CAWRAGGWEKLFF
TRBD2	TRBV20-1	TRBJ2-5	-	TGCAGTGCTAGTGAAAATAGCGGGGGGATCACAGAGACCCAGTACTTC	CSASENSGGITETQYF
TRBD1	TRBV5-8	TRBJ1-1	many	TGTGCCAGCAGCTGGGCGGACAGGGTGAACACTGAAGCTTTCTTT	CASSWADRVNTEAFF
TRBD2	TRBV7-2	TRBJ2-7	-	TGTGCCAGCAGCGAGTGGACTAGCGGGAGTTGGAGCGAGCAGTACTTC	CASSEWTSGSWSEQYF
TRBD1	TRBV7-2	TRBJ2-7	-	TGTGCCAGCAGCCAAACCCCGGGACAGGGCTACGAGCAGTACTTC	CASSQTPGQGYEQYF
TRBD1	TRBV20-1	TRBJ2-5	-	TGCAGTGCTCGTCGGGACAGGGGAGAGACCCAGTACTTC	CSARRDRGETQYF
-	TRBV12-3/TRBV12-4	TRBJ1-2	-	TGTGCTAGCAGGGCTATCAACTATGGCTACGCCTTC	CASRAINYGYAF
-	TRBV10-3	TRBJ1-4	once	TGTGCCATCAGTGCCCCCGGGACAGAAAAACTGTTTTTT	CAISAPGTEKLFF
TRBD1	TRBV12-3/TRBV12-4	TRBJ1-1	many	TGTGCCAGCAGAACGGGACAGGGCTTCCCTACCACTGAAGCTTTCTTT	CASRTGQGFPTTEAFF
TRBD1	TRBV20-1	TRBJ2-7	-	TGCAGTGCTGGGGACAGGGACGAGCAGTACTTC	CSAGDRDEQYF
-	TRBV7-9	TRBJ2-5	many	TGTGCCAGCAGCTTAGTGGCAGGCAAAGAGACCCAGTACTTC	CASSLVAGKETQYF
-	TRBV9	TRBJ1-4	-	TGTGCCAGCAGCCTACAGCTGTCGGCAACTAATGGAAAACTGTTTTTT	CASSLQLSATNGKLFF
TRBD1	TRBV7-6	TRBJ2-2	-	TGTGCCAGCAGCTTAGGGTCCAGGGGGCAAACCGGGGAGCTGTTTTTT	CASSLGSRGQTGELFF
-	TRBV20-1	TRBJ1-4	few	TGCAGTGCTAAGACTAATGAAAAACTGTTTTTT	CSAKTNEKLFF
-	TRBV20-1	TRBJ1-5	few	TGCAGTGCTAGTCTCAGGAGTAATCAGCCCCAGCATTTT	CSASLRSNQPQHF
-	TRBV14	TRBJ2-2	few	TGTGCCAGCAGCCAAGATTTGGGGATCAGCACCGGGGAGCTGTTTTTT	CASSQDLGISTGELFF
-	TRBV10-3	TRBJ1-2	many	TGTGCCGTCTCGGGAGAGGGGCTGCATGGCTACACCTTC	CAVSGEGLHGYTF
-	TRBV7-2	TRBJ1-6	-	TGTGCCAGCAGCTTAGTAGTTGGGGGGACTAGTTCACCCCTCCACTTT	CASSLVVGGTSSPLHF
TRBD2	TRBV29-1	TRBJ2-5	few	TGCAGCGTTGAGAAGCGGGGGGAGACCCAGTACTTC	CSVEKRGETQYF